This T cell receptor (beta chain) was retrieved from a study of blood T cell repertoires in COVID-19. The repertoire was sequenced with immunoSEQ multiplex PCR; TCRdb's copy has only in-frame clones and lacks some. The sample comprises roughly 300,000 clones, under 90% of which are singletons, and 2.5% to 3% rests with the top ten. Unmatched junction bases numbered 8, after V lost 3 bases and J lost 9 bases. There are 14 residues in the CDR3. Germline CDR1 SNHLY, CDR2 FYNNEI. V is TRBV2 and J is TRBJ2-7, with 10 positions matching TRBD1. This receptor was taken from a woman aged 55 to 70 with active or convalescent COVID-19. Sequenced: peripheral blood. CDR3 DNA sequence: TGTGCCAGCAGTGAGGGGACAGGGGCCGGCGGGCAGTACTTC. Translation gives CASSEGTGAGGQYF. Combining the CDR3 with reference TRBV2 and TRBJ2-7 gives the whole variable domain EPEVTQTPSHQVTQMGQEVILRCVPISNHLYFYWYRQILGQKVEFLVSFYNNEISEKSEIFDDQFSVERPDGSNFTLKIRSTKLEDSAMYFCASSEGTGAGGQYFGPGTRLTVT.